The T cell receptor beta chain described here comes from a study of beta chain features in type 1 diabetes. The investigators reverse transcribed all of the isolated RNA, so they sequenced expressed TCRB transcripts. The method was immunoSEQ multiplex PCR; TCRdb's version includes in-frame clones alone and lacks a portion of them. The data hold approximately 170,000 clones, with around 8% observed a single time. Whole-study results and caveats: A moderate, significant TCRB CDR3 shortening appeared in type 1 diabetes across four CD4+ subsets.

As concerns this clone: Its antigen is not known.

Cells sorted by CD45RO/CCR7/CD25/CD127/CD95/CD27 comprised CD4+ naive, central memory, regulatory and stem cell-like memory cells. Sorted cells reached over 95% purity in every population. The V end lost 0 bases, the J end lost 5 bases, and 10 bases lay between the germline ends. The germline CDR1 and CDR2 sequences are MGHRA and YSYEKL. The CDR3 consists of 14 residues. Sample: central memory CD4+ T cells from blood. The chain carries TRBV4-1 and TRBJ1-2; D is ambiguous. The TCR sequence derives from a woman aged 40-49 years with type 1 diabetes. The CDR3 protein is CASSQDPGKYGYTF. The CDR3 DNA is TGCGCCAGCAGCCAAGATCCGGGGAAGTATGGCTACACCTTC.